A single sample is the source of the 17 T cell receptor beta chains below, sequenced in a study of T-cell reconstitution after alpha-beta-depleted transplantation in children. Preparation of the TCRbeta library was carried out with unique molecular identifiers. One entry per CDR3 protein, called by TCRdb with MiXCR from the PCR reads. Of about 110,000 distinct CDR3 sequences listed, 5.5% to 6.5% are singletons. Sequenced here: PBMCs, mostly from graft donor cells, sampled 360 days after TCRalphabeta/CD19-depleted stem cell transplant. Source of these receptors: a male patient between 2 and 10 years old who had a stem cell transplant for acute lymphoblastic leukemia, so the T cells may come from the graft donor.

This clonotype has more than one count but fewer than ten. The chain uses TRBV5-1 and TRBJ2-1; 7 bases line up with TRBD2. V shed 4 bases and J 2 bases; nucleotides not matched to a gene: 6. CDR3 length equals 15 residues. The germline V gene encodes CDR1 SGHRS and CDR2 YFSETQ. DNA for the CDR3: TGCGCCAGCAGCCCCTCGGGGGGAACCTACAATGAGCAGTTCTTC. It encodes CASSPSGGTYNEQFF.

Only a few counts were recorded for this clonotype. This chain joins TRBV11-2 and TRBJ2-5; 12 bases fit TRBD2. V gave up 5 bases and J gave up 1 base; unmatched junction bases: 5. Germline values: CDR1 SGHAT, CDR2 FQNNGV. This CDR3 contains 16 residues. CDR3 sequence reads: CASSPGLAGFQETQYF. As DNA, the CDR3 is TGTGCCAGCAGCCCCGGACTAGCGGGGTTCCAAGAGACCCAGTACTTC. The full variable domain, completed using reference TRBV11-2 and TRBJ2-5, is EAGVAQSPRYKIIEKRQSVAFWCNPISGHATLYWYQQILGQGPKLLIQFQNNGVVDDSQLPKDRFSAERLKGVDSTLKIQPAKLEDSAVYLCASSPGLAGFQETQYFGPGTRLLVL.

CDR3 DNA sequence: TGTGCCAGCAGCTGGTACGAGCAGTACTTC. As protein: CASSWYEQYF. The V and J genes are TRBV5-8 and TRBJ2-7; no firm D call. From germline, CDR1 is SGHTS and CDR2 YDEGEE. The CDR3 runs to 10 residues. V lost 3 bases to trimming and J lost 4 bases, with 2 bases between them.

This clonotype was recorded many times. CDR3 protein: CASSSGAGTYEQYF. In DNA form, the CDR3 reads TGTGCCAGCAGCTCCGGGGCAGGGACCTACGAGCAGTACTTC. The chain recombines TRBV9 with TRBJ2-7; the D gene could be TRBD1 or TRBD2 (5 bases each). CDR3 length equals 14 residues. CDR1 and CDR2 from the germline V gene are SGDLS and YYNGEE. V was pared by 4 bases and J by 2 bases, with 13 bases between.

This clonotype turned up a few times. The chain links TRBV2 to TRBJ2-4; tentatively, D is TRBD1 or TRBD2 (5 bases each). Germline V gene sequence: CDR1 SNHLY, CDR2 FYNNEI. V lost 0 bases, J lost 3 bases, and 12 bases lay in between. This CDR3 has 16 amino acids. The CDR3 reads CASSEARGAGKNIQYF. CDR3 bases: TGTGCCAGCAGTGAAGCGCGTGGGGCGGGCAAAAACATTCAGTACTTC.

The CDR3 is CASSHVAGGAYQPQHF. The CDR3 coding sequence is TGCGCCAGCAGCCACGTAGCAGGGGGCGCATATCAGCCCCAGCATTTT. The rearrangement links TRBV4-1 to TRBJ1-5, with 8 positions matching TRBD1. The germline V gene has CDR1 MGHRA and CDR2 YSYEKL. The CDR3 spans 16 residues. V was clipped by 3 bases and J by 5 bases; unmatched bases: 9.

This clonotype was picked up many times. The CDR3, as DNA: TGTGCCAGCAGTTACTCGAGGCCTGGGGCCGGGGAGCTGTTTTTT. Translated: CASSYSRPGAGELFF. This sequence joins TRBV6-5 and TRBJ2-2; D is unclear. V lost 0 bases to trimming and J lost 6 bases, with 11 bases between them. The CDR3 has 15 amino acids. Germline V lookup: CDR1 MNHEY, CDR2 SVGAGI.

This clonotype was seen a few times. The chain links TRBV7-2 to TRBJ2-2; D remains ambiguous. CDR3 size: 17 residues. The ends were cut back, 5 bases at V and 4 bases at J, with 20 bases in the middle. Germline assignment: CDR1 SGHTA and CDR2 FQGNSA. The DNA for the CDR3 is TGTGCCAGCAGCCCCCGAGCGTCCGTAGGATCCACCGGGGAGCTGTTTTTT. Translation: CASSPRASVGSTGELFF.

V is TRBV19 and J is TRBJ2-3, with no clear D. There are 13 residues in the CDR3. Germline assignment: CDR1 LNHDA and CDR2 SQIVND (reference sequence). Trimming shortened V by 1 base and J by 5 bases, and 7 bases separated the two germline ends. CDR3 amino acids: CASSIVRGDTQYF. The CDR3 DNA reads TGTGCCAGTAGTATAGTAAGAGGAGATACGCAGTATTTT.

As concerns this clonotype: A much larger clone lies one base from this, so it may be a read error. The V gene is TRBV29-1, the J gene TRBJ2-7; 7 positions agree with TRBD1. With V trimmed by 7 bases and J by 12 bases, 12 bases remained unmatched. The germline gives CDR1 SQVTM, CDR2 ANQGSEA. The CDR3 spans 11 residues. CDR3 coding DNA: TGCAGCGCTCGGGACAGTATGATGCGGTACTTC. As protein: CSARDSMMRYF.

This clonotype was recorded many times. This sequence joins TRBV7-9 and TRBJ2-1; 10 positions agree with TRBD1. Germline values: CDR1 SEHNR, CDR2 FQNEAQ (reference sequence). CDR3 size: 16 residues. V shed 4 bases and J 8 bases; nucleotides not matched to a gene: 11. The CDR3 nucleotides are TGTGCCAGCAGCTCAGGACCGGGGACAGGGGATTATGAGCAGTTCTTC. Amino acid sequence: CASSSGPGTGDYEQFF.

The chain carries TRBV19 and TRBJ1-1; no reliable D call. V dropped 1 base and J dropped 11 bases, with 8 bases sitting between them. This CDR3 spans 11 amino acids. Germline V CDR1 and CDR2: LNHDA, SQIVND (reference sequence). The CDR3 nucleotides read TGTGCCAGTAGTATAGCCCGAGGGGCTTTCTTT. Protein: CASSIARGAFF.

This clonotype was counted ten times or more. This chain joins TRBV4-2 and TRBJ2-1, with D unclear. Germline lookup yields CDR1 LGHNA and CDR2 YNFKEQ. V was pared by 0 bases and J by 0 bases, with 9 bases between. This CDR3 region has 16 residues. The CDR3 spells CASSQDPTASYNEQFF. The CDR3 DNA is TGTGCCAGCAGCCAAGATCCGACCGCCTCCTACAATGAGCAGTTCTTC.

This clonotype was recorded many times. The chain recombines TRBV11-1 with TRBJ2-1, with D perhaps matching TRBD1 or TRBD2 (5 bases each). Germline values: CDR1 SGHAT, CDR2 FQDESV (reference sequence). Trimming took off 2 bases at V and 2 bases at J, with 22 bases between the two ends. This CDR3 has 19 amino acids. CDR3 sequence reads: CASSLWGPNRDRTYNEQFF. CDR3 sequence (DNA): TGTGCCAGCAGCTTATGGGGCCCTAACCGGGACCGAACCTACAATGAGCAGTTCTTC.

This clonotype was seen ten or more times. V and J are TRBV6-2 or TRBV6-3 and TRBJ2-1; the D is unclear. V lost 7 bases and J 10 bases, leaving 14 bases between the germline ends. Germline CDR1 MNHEY, CDR2 SVGEGT. This CDR3 is 12 amino acids long. CDR3 sequence reads: CASTSSSLEQFF. The CDR3 DNA reads as TGTGCCAGCACCAGTTCCTCCTTAGAGCAGTTCTTC.

This clonotype was seen at least ten times. One end of the junction is discordant with germline, which a read error may explain. The J gene is TRBJ2-6, the V gene TRBV10-3; D unresolved. The CDR3 covers 15 residues. In germline, CDR1 is ENHRY, CDR2 SYGVKD. The CDR3 here is CAIREYSSGANVLTF. The CDR3 DNA sequence: TGTGCCATCAGGGAGTATAGCTCTGGGGCCAACGTCCTGACTTTC.

This clonotype showed up many times. The CDR3 nucleotides are TGTGCCGCGGCGTTGGACAGGGAATCAGATACGCAGTATTTT. Protein product: CAAALDRESDTQYF. V gene TRBV6-1 combines with J gene TRBJ2-3; 8 nucleotides align to TRBD1. After removal of 11 bases from V and 4 bases from J, the junction contained 11 bases not matched to a gene. Germline CDR1 and CDR2: MNHNS and SASEGT. This CDR3 contains 14 residues.